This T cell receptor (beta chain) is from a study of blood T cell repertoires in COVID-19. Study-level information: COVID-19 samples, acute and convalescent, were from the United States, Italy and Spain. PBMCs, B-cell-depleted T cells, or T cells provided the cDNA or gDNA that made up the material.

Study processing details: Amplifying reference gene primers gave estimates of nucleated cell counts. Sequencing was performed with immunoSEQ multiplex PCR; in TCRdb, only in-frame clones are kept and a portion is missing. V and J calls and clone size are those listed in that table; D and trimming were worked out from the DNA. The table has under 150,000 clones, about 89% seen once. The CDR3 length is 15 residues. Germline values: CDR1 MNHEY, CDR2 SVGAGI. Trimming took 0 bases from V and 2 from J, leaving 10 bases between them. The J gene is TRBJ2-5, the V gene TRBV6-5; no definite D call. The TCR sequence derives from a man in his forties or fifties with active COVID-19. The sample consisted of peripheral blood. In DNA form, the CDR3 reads TGTGCCAGCAGTTACTCGAGGCGTTGGCAAGAGACCCAGTACTTC. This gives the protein CASSYSRRWQETQYF.